Included here is one TCR beta chain sequence, with context. Germline CDR1 reads SGDLS; CDR2 reads YYNGEE. Trimming pared 2 bases from V and 2 bases from J, leaving 6 bases between. This CDR3 is built from 13 residues. This sample stems from a study of blood T cell repertoires in COVID-19. Only in-frame clones appear in the TCRdb table, and some are missing; sequencing was by immunoSEQ multiplex PCR. Of more than 200,000 clones in the sample, 86% are singletons; the top ten hold around 2.2%. This sequence joins TRBV9 and TRBJ2-3; the D is unclear. The origin of this receptor is a woman aged 45-60 years with acute or convalescent COVID-19. Sequences were obtained from peripheral blood. The CDR3 nucleotides are TGTGCCAGCAGCGTCACTTACACAGATACGCAGTATTTT. Protein sequence: CASSVTYTDTQYF.